The clone carrying this T cell receptor (beta chain) was detected a few times. Its target is unknown. TCRdb used MiXCR to reprocess the reads, holding one entry per CDR3 protein. The sample records 600,000 to 700,000 distinct CDR3 sequences, 33% being singletons. The data were taken from a study of T cell repertoires in cytomegalovirus infection. Study details: CMV epitopes, recently identified HLA-C-restricted and well-studied HLA-B-restricted, were used. Matching HLA type, along with CMV infection, was indicated by public TCR beta signatures. Overall study findings and caveats: Dominating the ex vivo response were HLA-C-restricted CMV-specific TCR beta clonotypes.

With 1 base removed from V and 8 bases from J, the gap between germline ends came to 9 bases. CDR3 length: 13 residues. Germline V gene data show CDR1 as MGHRA and CDR2 as YSYEKL. This sequence originates from a human donor in good health (CMV status not recorded). Some clones in this sample may be carry-over from other donors' samples. The specimen was cultured PBMCs, collected from culture after CMV antigen stimulation. The V call is TRBV4-1, the J call TRBJ2-1, with a possible D match to TRBD1 (5 bases). The DNA of the CDR3 is TGCGCCAGCAGCCAAGTCTTCAGGGATGAGCAGTTCTTC. Translating gives CASSQVFRDEQFF.